Following are 25 T cell receptor beta chains from one sample sequenced in a study of CD8+ T cells in alopecia areata. Specified treatment: oral pan-JAK inhibitor, 5-10 mg twice daily. cDNA prepared by RNA extraction and subsequent reverse transcription served as the template for sequencing. This table comes from immunoSEQ multiplex PCR, and its TCRdb copy is limited to in-frame clones, with some not included. The sample records 190,000 or so clones, roughly 62% being singletons. The material sequenced was CD8+ T cells sorted from blood, taken at week 24, from a patient treated with tofacitinib. These receptors were taken from a human donor with alopecia areata.

This clone has a handful of counts. V is TRBV5-6 and J is TRBJ1-5; no clear D. This CDR3 is 14 amino acids long. V lost 0 bases to trimming and J lost 1 base, with 5 bases between them. Germline CDR1 is SGHDT and CDR2 is YYEEEE. CDR3 loop: CASSLGESNQPQHF. CDR3 nucleotides: TGTGCCAGCAGCTTGGGGGAAAGCAATCAGCCCCAGCATTTT.

The J gene is TRBJ2-3, the V gene TRBV5-6; D is unclear. CDR3 length equals 14 residues. CDR1 and CDR2 (germline): SGHDT, YYEEEE. V was clipped by 0 bases and J by 0 bases, with 5 bases between them. The CDR3 DNA is TGTGCCAGCAGCTTGGGGAGTAGCACAGATACGCAGTATTTT. It is translated as CASSLGSSTDTQYF. The variable domain in full, with the rest retrieved from reference TRBV5-6 and TRBJ2-3, is DAGVTQSPTHLIKTRGQQVTLRCSPKSGHDTVSWYQQALGQGPQFIFQYYEEEERQRGNFPDRFSGHQFPNYSSELNVNALLLGDSALYLCASSLGSSTDTQYFGPGTRLTVL.

CDR3: CAAAAYGGGGLDTQYF. The DNA of the CDR3 is TGTGCCGCAGCAGCTTATGGTGGCGGGGGACTAGATACGCAGTATTTT. V gene TRBV11-2 combines with J gene TRBJ2-3, with 7 bases matching TRBD2. In germline, CDR1 is SGHAT, CDR2 FQNNGV. After removal of 11 bases from V and 5 bases from J, the junction contained 19 bases not matched to a gene. This CDR3 has 16 amino acids.

The rearrangement links TRBV2 to TRBJ1-3; no clear D gene. V lost 5 bases, J lost 8 bases, and 19 bases lay in between. Germline V CDR1 and CDR2: SNHLY, FYNNEI. CDR3 size: 15 residues. CDR3 sequence (DNA): TGTGCCAGCAGTCCCCCGGCGGGGTATTTGGACACCATATATTTT. Amino acids: CASSPPAGYLDTIYF.

The chain has TRBV6-5 and TRBJ2-1; 9 nucleotides align to TRBD1. The CDR3 runs 16 residues. V shed 4 bases and J 8 bases; nucleotides not matched to a gene: 12. From germline, CDR1 is MNHEY and CDR2 SVGAGI. This CDR3 is CASSFSSDRGIYEQFF. As DNA, the CDR3 is TGTGCCAGCAGTTTTTCTTCTGACAGGGGGATCTATGAGCAGTTCTTC.

This chain joins TRBV27 and TRBJ2-7; D uncertain. V was cut by 3 bases and J by 3 bases, with 9 bases left in between. The CDR3 contains 13 residues. From germline, CDR1 is MNHEY and CDR2 SMNVEV (reference sequence). This chain's CDR3 is CASSFNSIYEQYF. The CDR3 region has the DNA TGTGCCAGCAGTTTCAACAGTATCTACGAGCAGTACTTC.

V usage is TRBV13 and J usage is TRBJ2-2; D ambiguous. Germline V CDR1 and CDR2: PRHDT, FYEKMQ (reference sequence). This CDR3 region has 14 residues. Trimming stripped 4 bases from V and 1 base from J, with 7 bases between. DNA for the CDR3: TGTGCCAGCAGCTCCGTAGTGAACACCGGGGAGCTGTTTTTT. It translates to CASSSVVNTGELFF.

The chain carries TRBV5-1 and TRBJ2-7; 8 positions agree with TRBD2. V gave up 0 bases and J gave up 2 bases; unmatched junction bases: 4. CDR1 is SGHRS and CDR2 is YFSETQ in the germline V gene. The CDR3 totals 15 residues. The CDR3 coding sequence is TGCGCCAGCAGCTTGGCCTCGGGGGGGGCCTACGAGCAGTACTTC. Translating gives CASSLASGGAYEQYF.

This clone showed up just once. The chain recombines TRBV7-9 with TRBJ2-1, with D maybe TRBD2 (6 bases). Germline CDR1 and CDR2: SEHNR and FQNEAQ (reference sequence). This CDR3 is built from 15 residues. Trimming took off 5 bases at V and 4 bases at J, with 15 bases between the two ends. The CDR3 reads CASSPPPGRYNEQFF. CDR3 bases: TGTGCCAGCAGCCCCCCACCGGGGAGGTACAATGAGCAGTTCTTC.

There are a few counts of this clone. The chain is built from TRBV23-1 and TRBJ1-2; D remains ambiguous. TRBV23-1 is labeled an ORF, and its function is uncertain. This CDR3 comprises 15 residues. With 4 bases removed from V and 2 bases from J, the gap between germline ends came to 14 bases. This CDR3 reads CASSPPGILNYGYTF. Written as DNA, the CDR3 is TGCGCCAGCAGTCCCCCGGGGATATTGAACTATGGCTACACCTTC.

This clone came up a few times. J is TRBJ2-5 and V is TRBV29-1, with D tentatively TRBD2 (6 bases). Trimming took off 5 bases at V and 4 bases at J, with 17 bases between the two ends. The V gene's germline CDR1 is SQVTM and CDR2 ANQGSEA. The length of the CDR3 is 14 residues. DNA of the CDR3: TGCAGCGTTTTTTCTAGCGCAGGTTCAGAGACCCAGTACTTC. Its protein product is CSVFSSAGSETQYF. Using reference TRBV29-1 and TRBJ2-5 for the parts outside the CDR3, the full variable domain is SAVISQKPSRDICQRGTSLTIQCQVDSQVTMMFWYRQQPGQSLTLIATANQGSEATYESGFVIDKFPISRPNLTFSTLTVSNMSPEDSSIYLCSVFSSAGSETQYFGPGTRLLVL.

This clone was seen more than once but under ten times. The rearrangement links TRBV7-9 to TRBJ2-1, with D perhaps matching TRBD2 (6 bases). The CDR3 has 12 amino acids. Germline V CDR1 and CDR2: SEHNR, FQNEAQ (reference sequence). V lost 8 bases to trimming and J lost 2 bases, with 7 bases between them. DNA for the CDR3: TGTGCCAGCGGGACTGCCTACAATGAGCAGTTCTTC. Protein product: CASGTAYNEQFF.

Regarding this clone: The sample holds other DNA sequences that translate to the same CDR3. This rearrangement joins TRBV7-9 to TRBJ1-5; D is perhaps TRBD1 (5 bases). This CDR3 spans 12 amino acids. Between the trimmed V and J ends, which lost 3 bases and 6 bases, there was a span of 6 bases. Per germline, CDR1 SEHNR and CDR2 FQNEAQ (reference sequence). The CDR3 nucleotides are TGTGCCAGCAGCTTGGGGGGTCAGCCCCAGCATTTT. Protein sequence: CASSLGGQPQHF.

The V gene is TRBV13, the J gene TRBJ2-7; 7 nucleotides agree with TRBD1. The CDR3 loop spans 16 amino acids. V lost 6 bases and J lost 0; bases outside the gene matches: 11. The germline V gene has CDR1 PRHDT and CDR2 FYEKMQ (reference sequence). This chain's CDR3 is CASSLTTGSSSYEQYF. The CDR3 bases are TGTGCCAGCAGTCTAACGACAGGGAGTAGCTCCTACGAGCAGTACTTC.

The chain's CDR3 is CASSWTDRGNTIYF. The CDR3 DNA reads TGTGCCAGCAGCTGGACAGACCGTGGAAACACCATATATTTT. The chain employs TRBV5-6 and TRBJ1-3; weak D call: TRBD1 (6 bases). The CDR3 spans 14 residues. V was cut by 3 bases and J by 3 bases, with 10 bases left in between. The germline V gene encodes CDR1 SGHDT and CDR2 YYEEEE.

The rearrangement uses TRBV4-2 and TRBJ1-5; no firm D call. The germline gives CDR1 LGHNA, CDR2 YNFKEQ. CDR3 length: 13 amino acids. The germline V and J ends were trimmed by 0 bases and 5 bases, with 5 bases remaining between them. DNA of the CDR3: TGTGCCAGCAGCCAAGAAGGGCATCAGCCCCAGCATTTT. Its protein product is CASSQEGHQPQHF.

V usage is TRBV7-9 and J usage is TRBJ2-1; D is unresolved. The germline V and J ends were trimmed by 5 bases and 4 bases, with 6 bases remaining between them. The CDR3 is 12 residues long. Germline-derived CDR1 and CDR2 are SEHNR and FQNEAQ (reference sequence). In DNA, the CDR3 is TGTGCCAGCAGCCCCCGTTACAATGAGCAGTTCTTC. Encoded protein: CASSPRYNEQFF. Supplemented by reference TRBV7-9 and TRBJ2-1, the full variable domain reads DTGVSQNPRHKITKRGQNVTFRCDPISEHNRLYWYRQTLGQGPEFLTYFQNEAQLEKSRLLSDRFSAERPKGSFSTLEIQRTEQGDSAMYLCASSPRYNEQFFGPGTRLTVL.

Only a few counts were recorded for this clone. The chain carries TRBV7-2 and TRBJ1-2; 7 bases agree with TRBD1. This CDR3 has 13 amino acids. The junction had 9 bases not matched to a gene; V was cut back by 7 bases and J by 7 bases. In germline, CDR1 is SGHTA, CDR2 FQGNSA. DNA of the CDR3: TGTGCCAGCACCCGGGACAGTTGGTTTGGCTACACCTTC. This sequence encodes CASTRDSWFGYTF.

The V and J genes are TRBV27 and TRBJ1-2, with D hard to call. The length of the CDR3 is 13 residues. Germline CDR1 MNHEY, CDR2 SMNVEV (reference sequence). Trimming pared 10 bases from V and 6 bases from J, leaving 18 bases between. The CDR3 region is CATWTDLPHGYTF. CDR3 coding DNA: TGTGCCACGTGGACCGACCTCCCCCATGGCTACACCTTC.

V is TRBV7-9 and J is TRBJ1-5; possible D gene TRBD1, 6 bases. Germline CDR1 is SEHNR and CDR2 is FQNEAQ (reference sequence). With 4 bases removed from V and 4 bases from J, the gap between germline ends came to 17 bases. The CDR3 loop spans 16 amino acids. The CDR3 DNA reads TGTGCCAGCAGCTCCACGGGGGCGGGGTTTAATCAGCCCCAGCATTTT. Protein: CASSSTGAGFNQPQHF.

This clone has a handful of counts. The chain is built from TRBV30 and TRBJ2-1, with 10 positions matching TRBD2. Trimming at V came to 3 bases and at J to 6 bases, leaving 5 bases not matched to a gene. This CDR3 spans 14 amino acids. From germline, CDR1 is GTSNPN and CDR2 SVGIG (reference sequence). The CDR3 DNA reads TGTGCCTGGAGAAGCGGGGGGGTTTTCAATGAGCAGTTCTTC. Protein: CAWRSGGVFNEQFF.

The chain carries TRBV25-1 and TRBJ2-2, with D perhaps assigned TRBD1 or TRBD2 (5 bases each). CDR3 length: 16 amino acids. The V gene lost 1 base and the J gene lost 3 bases, with 12 bases spanning the gap. Germline V gene lookup returns CDR1 MGHDK and CDR2 SYGVNS. The CDR3 is CASSESPGTDTGELFF. CDR3 in DNA: TGTGCCAGCAGTGAATCTCCAGGGACGGACACCGGGGAGCTGTTTTTT. Supplemented by reference TRBV25-1 and TRBJ2-2, the full variable domain reads EADIYQTPRYLVIGTGKKITLECSQTMGHDKMYWYQQDPGMELHLIHYSYGVNSTEKGDLSSESTVSRIRTEHFPLTLESARPSHTSQYLCASSESPGTDTGELFFGEGSRLTVL.

CDR3 loop: CASSRGQGSYGYTF. CDR3 in DNA: TGTGCCAGTAGTAGGGGACAGGGGAGCTATGGCTACACCTTC. The V call is TRBV19, the J call TRBJ1-2; TRBD1 matches 10 bases. CDR1 and CDR2 (germline): LNHDA, SQIVND (reference sequence). The CDR3 is made up of 14 amino acids. Germline trimming cut 4 bases from V and 4 bases from J; bases unmatched to any gene: 3. Full variable domain (outside the CDR3, taken from reference TRBV19 and TRBJ1-2): DGGITQSPKYLFRKEGQNVTLSCEQNLNHDAMYWYRQDPGQGLRLIYYSQIVNDFQKGDIAEGYSVSREKKESFPLTVTSAQKNPTAFYLCASSRGQGSYGYTFGSGTRLTVV.

On this clone itself: The identical CDR3 is also encoded by other nucleotide sequences in the sample. V gene TRBV5-1 combines with J gene TRBJ2-7, with D unclear. CDR3 length: 12 residues. Trimming stripped 3 bases from V and 0 bases from J, with 4 bases between. Per germline, CDR1 SGHRS and CDR2 YFSETQ. The CDR3 is CASSSSSYEQYF. The DNA for the CDR3 is TGCGCCAGCAGCTCTAGCTCCTACGAGCAGTACTTC.

The chain links TRBV4-1 to TRBJ2-3; possibly TRBD1 or TRBD2 for D (5 bases each). This CDR3 spans 19 amino acids. Between the trimmed V and J ends, which lost 4 bases and 5 bases, there was a span of 28 bases. Per the germline V gene, CDR1 is MGHRA and CDR2 is YSYEKL. The CDR3 region has the DNA TGCGCCAGCAGCCTCGGAAGAGGGGCTAGCATGGTTTCAGGAGATACGCAGTATTTT. The encoded protein is CASSLGRGASMVSGDTQYF.